Listed below are T cell receptor beta chains from one sample, sequenced in a study of T cell responses to AZD1222 COVID-19 vaccine. Sequenced by immunoSEQ multiplex PCR; TCRdb stores in-frame clones only, minus some. The repertoire includes more than 150,000 clones, 75% to 90% of them detected once, and about 6% sits in the top ten. Specimen: peripheral blood, collected on day 0 of AZD1222 vaccination. These receptors were collected from an adult in good health. CDR3s include the opening cysteine and the closing phenylalanine or tryptophan. The order of the fields is V gene, clone size, J gene, D gene, CDR3 length, CDR3 DNA, CDR3 protein. The D gene is left open where the match is weak. A clone size is listed for some rows: how often the clone was seen (once, few, many), or a class if it is expanded.

>TRBV19|NA|TRBJ1-5|NA|13
TGTGCCAGCGGAGCTAGAGGCAATCAGCCCCAGCATTTT
CASGARGNQPQHF
>TRBV6-5|NA|TRBJ1-1|NA|15
TGTGCCAGCAGTTACTCCGGTGTAATGAACACTGAAGCTTTCTTT
CASSYSGVMNTEAFF
>TRBV28|NA|TRBJ1-5|NA|14
TGTGCCAGCTCAAAGGGGGGAAGCAATCAGCCCCAGCATTTT
CASSKGGSNQPQHF
>TRBV5-1|NA|TRBJ2-5|NA|13
TGCGCCAGCAGCTTAGGGGTCCAAGAGACCCAGTACTTC
CASSLGVQETQYF
>TRBV6-5|NA|TRBJ1-2|NA|15
TGTGCCAGCAGTTACGCGGGCAACTTCAACTATGGCTACACCTTC
CASSYAGNFNYGYTF
>TRBV28|NA|TRBJ2-1|NA|11
TGTGCCAGCAGTTTGTCCCGAGAGCATTTCTTC
CASSLSREHFF
>TRBV30|NA|TRBJ1-2|NA|13
TGTGCCTGGAGTGTTAACAGAAACTATGGCTACACCTTC
CAWSVNRNYGYTF
>TRBV30|NA|TRBJ2-3|TRBD2|14
TGTGCCTGGAGGAGGACTAGCGGTCGGGATACGCAGTATTTT
CAWRRTSGRDTQYF
>TRBV18|few|TRBJ1-1|NA|14
TGTGCCAGCTCACCACAGGTAATAGAGACTGAAGCTTTCTTT
CASSPQVIETEAFF
>TRBV5-1|NA|TRBJ1-3|NA|13
TGCGCCAGCAGCAGGGATACTGGAAACACCATATATTTT
CASSRDTGNTIYF
>TRBV9|NA|TRBJ1-3|NA|16
TGTGCCAGCAGCGTAGCAAGTGCAGCTTCTGGAAACACCATATATTTT
CASSVASAASGNTIYF
>TRBV6-6|NA|TRBJ1-6|TRBD1|17
TGTGCCAGCAGTGGATCGACAGGGCGCCCCTATAATTCACCCCTCCACTTT
CASSGSTGRPYNSPLHF
>TRBV6-5|once|TRBJ1-1|TRBD1|16
TGTGCCAGCAGTTTGGGACAGGGGATAGGGAACACTGAAGCTTTCTTT
CASSLGQGIGNTEAFF
>TRBV7-6|NA|TRBJ2-2|NA|15
TGTGCCAGCAGCCGGGACTCACGTAAATCCGGGGAGCTGTTTTTT
CASSRDSRKSGELFF
>TRBV7-2|NA|TRBJ2-7|NA|11
TGTGCCAGCAGCCCCGCCTACGAGCAGTACTTC
CASSPAYEQYF
>TRBV5-5|NA|TRBJ1-2|NA|12
TGTGCCAGCATTGGAGAGAGGTATGGCTACACCTTC
CASIGERYGYTF
>TRBV28|NA|TRBJ1-5|NA|12
TGTGCCAGCAGTCTGGTGGGGCAGCCCCAGCATTTT
CASSLVGQPQHF
>TRBV19|NA|TRBJ1-4|NA|15
TGTGCCAGTAGTATTGCATCGGCAACTAATGAAAAACTGTTTTTT
CASSIASATNEKLFF
>TRBV12-5|few|TRBJ2-3|TRBD2|13
TGTGCTAGTAGCGGGAGAAACACAGATACGCAGTATTTT
CASSGRNTDTQYF
>TRBV27|NA|TRBJ2-5|TRBD2|17
TGTGCCAGCAGTCCCCTCCTTAGCGGGAGGGCCAAGGTGACCCAGTACTTC
CASSPLLSGRAKVTQYF
>TRBV5-1|NA|TRBJ2-5|TRBD2|14
TGCGCCAGCAGCTTGCTCCCGGGGGGAGAGACCCAGTACTTC
CASSLLPGGETQYF
>TRBV3-1/TRBV3-2|NA|TRBJ2-7|NA|14
TGTGCCAGCAGCCAACTCAGGGCTGGGCTCGAGCAGTACTTC
CASSQLRAGLEQYF
>TRBV10-3|NA|TRBJ2-7|NA|16
TGTGCCATCAGTGAGTTCGGGAAGACGGGGAACTACGAGCAGTACTTC
CAISEFGKTGNYEQYF
>TRBV6-2/TRBV6-3|NA|TRBJ2-4|NA|16
TGTGCCAGCAGTTACGGTTTCTCAGGGAGTGAAAACATTCAGTACTTC
CASSYGFSGSENIQYF
>TRBV28|NA|TRBJ2-1|TRBD1|17
TGTGCCAGCAGTTTAATTAAATCCGGGACAGGGTTGGGTGAGCAGTTCTTC
CASSLIKSGTGLGEQFF
>TRBV5-1|NA|TRBJ2-1|NA|16
TGCGCCAGCAGCTCTCAAAATAGTGCGGAATACAATGAGCAGTTCTTC
CASSSQNSAEYNEQFF
>TRBV2|NA|TRBJ2-1|TRBD1|13
TGTGCCAGCAGTATCCGACAGGGCGATGAGCAGTTCTTC
CASSIRQGDEQFF